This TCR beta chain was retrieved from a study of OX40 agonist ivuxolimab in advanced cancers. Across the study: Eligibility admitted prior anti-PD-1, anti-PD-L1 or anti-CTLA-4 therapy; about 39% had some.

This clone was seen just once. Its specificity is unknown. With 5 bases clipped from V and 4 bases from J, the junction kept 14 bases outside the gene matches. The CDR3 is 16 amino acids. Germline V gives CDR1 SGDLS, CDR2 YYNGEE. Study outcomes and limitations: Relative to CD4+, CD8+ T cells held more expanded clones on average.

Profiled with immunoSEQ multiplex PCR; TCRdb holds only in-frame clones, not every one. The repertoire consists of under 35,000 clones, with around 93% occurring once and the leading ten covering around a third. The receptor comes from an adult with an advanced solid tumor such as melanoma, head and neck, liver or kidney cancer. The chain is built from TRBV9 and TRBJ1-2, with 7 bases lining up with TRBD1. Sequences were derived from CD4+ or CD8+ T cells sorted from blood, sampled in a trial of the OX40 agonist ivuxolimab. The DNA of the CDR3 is TGTGCCAGCAGTGGGACTAGACAGGGCCTAGGCTATGGCTACACCTTC. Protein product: CASSGTRQGLGYGYTF.